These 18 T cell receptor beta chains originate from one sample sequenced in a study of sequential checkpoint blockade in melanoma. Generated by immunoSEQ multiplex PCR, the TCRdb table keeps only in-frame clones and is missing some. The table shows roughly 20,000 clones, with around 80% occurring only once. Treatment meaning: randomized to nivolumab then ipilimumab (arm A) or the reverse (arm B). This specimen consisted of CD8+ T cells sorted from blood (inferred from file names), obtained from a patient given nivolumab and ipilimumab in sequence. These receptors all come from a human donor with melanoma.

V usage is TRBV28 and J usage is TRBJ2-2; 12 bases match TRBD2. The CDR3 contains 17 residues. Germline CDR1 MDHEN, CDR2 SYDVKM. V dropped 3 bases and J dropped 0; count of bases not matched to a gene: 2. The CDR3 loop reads CASSLPSGGANTGELFF. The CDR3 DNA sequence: TGTGCCAGCAGTTTGCCTAGCGGGGGGGCGAACACCGGGGAGCTGTTTTTT. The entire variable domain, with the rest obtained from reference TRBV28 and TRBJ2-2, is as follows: DVKVTQSSRYLVKRTGEKVFLECVQDMDHENMFWYRQDPGLGLRLIYFSYDVKMKEKGDIPEGYSVSREKKERFSLILESASTNQTSMYLCASSLPSGGANTGELFFGEGSRLTVL.

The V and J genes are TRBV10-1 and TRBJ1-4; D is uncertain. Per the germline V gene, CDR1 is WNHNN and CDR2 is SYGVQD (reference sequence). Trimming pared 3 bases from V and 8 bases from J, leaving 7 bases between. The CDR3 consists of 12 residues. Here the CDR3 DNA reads TGCGCCAGCAGTGAATCGAGGGAAAAACTGTTTTTT. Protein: CASSESREKLFF.

Here the CDR3 reads CAISESSGGHTGELFF. The CDR3, as DNA: TGTGCCATCAGTGAGAGTAGCGGGGGGCACACCGGGGAGCTGTTTTTT. The V call is TRBV10-3, the J call TRBJ2-2; TRBD2 agrees at 10 bases. Germline V lookup: CDR1 ENHRY, CDR2 SYGVKD. The length of the CDR3 is 16 residues. Trimming removed 2 bases from V and 3 bases from J; junction bases left unmatched: 3.

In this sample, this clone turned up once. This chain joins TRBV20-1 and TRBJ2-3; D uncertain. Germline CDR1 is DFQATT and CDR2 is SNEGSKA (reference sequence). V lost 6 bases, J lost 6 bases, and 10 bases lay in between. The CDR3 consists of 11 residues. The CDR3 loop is CSAPSGDTQYF. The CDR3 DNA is TGCAGTGCCCCCTCCGGGGATACGCAGTATTTT.

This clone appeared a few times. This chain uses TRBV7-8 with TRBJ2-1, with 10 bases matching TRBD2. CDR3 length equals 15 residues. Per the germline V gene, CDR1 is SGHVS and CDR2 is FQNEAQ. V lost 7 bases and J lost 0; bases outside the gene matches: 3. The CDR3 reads CASTQRGGSYNEQFF. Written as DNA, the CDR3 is TGTGCCAGCACTCAGCGGGGGGGCTCCTACAATGAGCAGTTCTTC.

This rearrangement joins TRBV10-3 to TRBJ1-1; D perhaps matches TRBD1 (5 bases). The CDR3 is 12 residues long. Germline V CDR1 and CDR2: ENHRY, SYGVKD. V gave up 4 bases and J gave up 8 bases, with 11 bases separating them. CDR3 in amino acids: CAISGGGQEAFF. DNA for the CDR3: TGTGCCATCAGTGGGGGAGGACAAGAAGCTTTCTTT.

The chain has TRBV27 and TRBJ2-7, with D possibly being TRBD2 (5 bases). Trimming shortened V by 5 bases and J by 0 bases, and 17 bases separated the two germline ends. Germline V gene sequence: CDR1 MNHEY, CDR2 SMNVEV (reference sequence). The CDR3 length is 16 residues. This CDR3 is CASSPSPGYSSYEQYF. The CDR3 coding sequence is TGTGCCAGCAGTCCGTCTCCGGGATATAGCTCCTACGAGCAGTACTTC.

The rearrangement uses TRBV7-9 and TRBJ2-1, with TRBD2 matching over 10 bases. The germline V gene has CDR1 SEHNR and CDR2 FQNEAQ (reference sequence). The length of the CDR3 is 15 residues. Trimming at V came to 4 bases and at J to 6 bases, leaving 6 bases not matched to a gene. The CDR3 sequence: CASSWLAGVSNEQFF. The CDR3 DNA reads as TGTGCCAGCAGCTGGCTAGCGGGAGTTTCCAATGAGCAGTTCTTC.

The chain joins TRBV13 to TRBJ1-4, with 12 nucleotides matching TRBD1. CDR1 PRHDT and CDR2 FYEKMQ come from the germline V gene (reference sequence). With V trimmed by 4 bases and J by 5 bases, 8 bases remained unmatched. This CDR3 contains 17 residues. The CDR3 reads CASSSGDRGRRNEKLFF. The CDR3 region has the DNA TGTGCCAGCAGCTCAGGGGACAGGGGGCGCAGAAATGAAAAACTGTTTTTT.

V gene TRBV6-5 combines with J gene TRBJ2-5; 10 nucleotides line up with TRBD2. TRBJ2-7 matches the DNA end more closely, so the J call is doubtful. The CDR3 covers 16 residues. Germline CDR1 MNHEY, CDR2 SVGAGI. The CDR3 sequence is CASSYSGLAGEYEQYF. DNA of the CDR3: TGTGCCAGCAGTTACTCTGGCCTAGCGGGAGAGTACGAGCAGTACTTC.

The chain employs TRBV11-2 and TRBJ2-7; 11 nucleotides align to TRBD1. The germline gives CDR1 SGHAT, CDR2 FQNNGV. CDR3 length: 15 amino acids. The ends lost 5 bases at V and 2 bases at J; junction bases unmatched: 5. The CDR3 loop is CASSGGQGVTYEQYF. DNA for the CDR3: TGTGCCAGCAGCGGGGGACAGGGGGTCACCTACGAGCAGTACTTC.

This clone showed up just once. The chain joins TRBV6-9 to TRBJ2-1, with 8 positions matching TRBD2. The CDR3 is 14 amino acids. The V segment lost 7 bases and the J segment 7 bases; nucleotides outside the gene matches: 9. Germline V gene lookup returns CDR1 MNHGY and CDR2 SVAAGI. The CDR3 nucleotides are TGTGCCAGCACCGGCGGGAGGCGTAGTAATGAGCAGTTCTTC. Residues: CASTGGRRSNEQFF.

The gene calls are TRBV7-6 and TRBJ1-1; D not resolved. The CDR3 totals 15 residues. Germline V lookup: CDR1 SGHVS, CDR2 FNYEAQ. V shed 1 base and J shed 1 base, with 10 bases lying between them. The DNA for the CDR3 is TGTGCCAGCAGCTTAGTGTTCGTAGCGAACACTGAAGCTTTCTTT. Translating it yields CASSLVFVANTEAFF.

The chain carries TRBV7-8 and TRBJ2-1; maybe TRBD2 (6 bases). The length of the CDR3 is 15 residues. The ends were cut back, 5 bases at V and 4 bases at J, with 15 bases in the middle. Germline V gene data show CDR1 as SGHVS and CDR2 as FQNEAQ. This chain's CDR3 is CASSLMSGYYNEQFF. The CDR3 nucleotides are TGTGCCAGCAGCCTTATGAGCGGGTATTACAATGAGCAGTTCTTC.

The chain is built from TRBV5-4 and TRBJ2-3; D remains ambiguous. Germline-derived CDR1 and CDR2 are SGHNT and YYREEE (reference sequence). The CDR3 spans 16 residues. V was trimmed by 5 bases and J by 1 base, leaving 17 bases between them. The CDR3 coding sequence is TGTGCCAGCAGTCCGATTGGGCTATTGGGCACAGATACGCAGTATTTT. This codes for CASSPIGLLGTDTQYF. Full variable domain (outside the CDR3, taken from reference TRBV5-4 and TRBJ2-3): ETGVTQSPTHLIKTRGQQVTLRCSSQSGHNTVSWYQQALGQGPQFIFQYYREEENGRGNFPPRFSGLQFPNYSSELNVNALELDDSALYLCASSPIGLLGTDTQYFGPGTRLTVL.

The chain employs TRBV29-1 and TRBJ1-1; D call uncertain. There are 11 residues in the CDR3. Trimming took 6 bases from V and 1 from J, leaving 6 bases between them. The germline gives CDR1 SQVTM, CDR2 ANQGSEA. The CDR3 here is CSVSGNTEAFF. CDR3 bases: TGCAGCGTGTCCGGGAACACTGAAGCTTTCTTT.

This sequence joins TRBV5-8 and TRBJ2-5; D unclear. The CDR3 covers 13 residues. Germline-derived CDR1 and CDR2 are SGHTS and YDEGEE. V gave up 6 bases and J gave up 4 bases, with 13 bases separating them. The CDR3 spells CASTPEVRETQYF. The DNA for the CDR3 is TGTGCCAGCACCCCCGAGGTACGAGAGACCCAGTACTTC.

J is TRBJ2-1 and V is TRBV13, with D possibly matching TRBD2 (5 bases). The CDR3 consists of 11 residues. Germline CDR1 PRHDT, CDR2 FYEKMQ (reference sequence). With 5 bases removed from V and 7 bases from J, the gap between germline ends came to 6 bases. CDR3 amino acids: CASSRGNEQFF. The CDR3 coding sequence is TGTGCCAGCAGCCGCGGGAATGAGCAGTTCTTC.